This T cell receptor beta chain comes out of a study of tumor-infiltrating lymphocytes in primary liver carcinoma. About the study: Aged between 30 and 69 years, the patients were men and women. Study-wide findings and caveats: Tumor-adjacent and tumor-blood pairs overlapped less than tumor region pairs did.

TCR beta cDNA was prepared out of around 460 ng total RNA by means of a constant-region primer. Three rounds of nested multiplex PCR with slightly modified ARM-PCR produced TCR beta libraries. Running about 11 cycles apiece, the first two PCR rounds relied on TRBV1-TRBV30 forward primers together with a C-beta reverse primer. TCRdb processed the multiplex PCR reads anew with MiXCR; each CDR3 protein has one entry. The table lists tens of thousands of distinct CDR3 sequences, around 64% of them singletons. On this clonotype itself: The target antigen is unknown. This may be a read error: a much more frequent sequence differs by one nucleotide.

Co-extraction of both nucleic acids (RNA and DNA) used about 19-33 mg of unsorted bulk tissue. Patients underwent resection of primary liver carcinoma. The CDR3 sequence is 14 residues long. The V gene's germline CDR1 is MNHEY and CDR2 SVGAGI. The J segment lost 6 bases and the V segment lost 5 bases, leaving 7 bases of the junction unmatched. This sequence joins TRBV6-5 and TRBJ2-4; 7 bases align to TRBD1. This clonotype originated in a man in his forties or fifties with primary liver carcinoma and hepatitis B virus infection. Sequences were obtained from liver tumor tissue from sampling region 2. Subset given: tumor region T2, inferior pole. The CDR3 DNA reads as TGTGCCAGCAGTCCGCCGAGACAGGGAAACATTCAGTACTTC. It specifies CASSPPRQGNIQYF.